Listed below are T cell receptor beta chains from one sample, sequenced in a study of CD8 T cells in ankylosing spondylitis. From the 5' RACE reads, TCRdb called clonotypes with MiXCR, one entry per CDR3 protein. The sample records around 770,000 distinct CDR3 sequences, around 20% being singletons. The specimen was blood, either unsorted or a sorted T cell fraction (not recorded which). Receptor source: a male donor with ankylosing spondylitis. Each CDR3 is given with its conserved first and last residue. Fields, in order: V gene, CDR3 length, CDR3 protein.

TRBV20-1,18,CSARVQGASLSSYNEQFF
TRBV12-3/TRBV12-4,14,CASSSSDTDQPQHF
TRBV7-2,14,CASSLGTHQETQYF
TRBV12-3/TRBV12-4,13,CASGEATNEKLFF
TRBV12-3/TRBV12-4,14,CASDVTSGANVLTF
TRBV7-3,13,CASSLKDRAGYTF
TRBV20-1,15,CSARGAPSSYNEQFF
TRBV20-1,15,CSASDSGYMNTEAFF
TRBV12-3/TRBV12-4,15,CASSLPGSSRYGYTF
TRBV6-5,15,CASSYSGGVNNEQFF
TRBV30,12,CAWREKGETQYF
TRBV20-1,17,CSARAPHRLAGTYEQYF
TRBV25-1,12,CASNTGNSPLHF
TRBV29-1,15,CSVSGLAGGGETQYF
TRBV11-2,19,CASSLDSFRDPISYNEQFF
TRBV20-1,15,CSARERMRGGEKLFF
TRBV29-1,14,CSVTVAGGIGEQFF
TRBV20-1,15,CSVVSGGVGYNEQFF
TRBV20-1,12,CSARFTHTEAFF
TRBV18,16,CASSPQRTGVNTEAFF
TRBV24-1,14,CATSEAGSQETQYF
TRBV4-2,18,CASSQDLRTGSGNQPQHF
TRBV9,14,CASSAAGQSYGYTF
TRBV4-3,15,CASSPQAAGMETQYF
TRBV27,17,CASSLSLGTGGRNEQFF
TRBV20-1,15,CSARVRRGRADTQYF
TRBV12-3/TRBV12-4,16,CASSFSAGAGTDTQYF
TRBV7-2,14,CASSLVGVGAGYTF
TRBV7-9,13,CASSLGYANEQFF
TRBV7-9,16,CASSLRPAVSTDTQYF
TRBV12-3/TRBV12-4,14,CASKRQGVGSPLHF
TRBV30,14,CAWTPTGSNYGYTF
TRBV5-1,14,CASSGAGFTGELFF
TRBV5-1,13,CASSFPEGYEQYF
TRBV14,16,CASSQVVAGVSGEQYF
TRBV18,17,CASSTLPQASNTDTQYF
TRBV5-5,14,CASSLQIANTEAFF
TRBV7-9,17,CASSSRLGLQTGNTIYF
TRBV20-1,13,CSAAGTGDYGYTF
TRBV2,15,CASLSGLAGGNEQFF
TRBV12-3/TRBV12-4,14,CASSLGRGVAEAFF